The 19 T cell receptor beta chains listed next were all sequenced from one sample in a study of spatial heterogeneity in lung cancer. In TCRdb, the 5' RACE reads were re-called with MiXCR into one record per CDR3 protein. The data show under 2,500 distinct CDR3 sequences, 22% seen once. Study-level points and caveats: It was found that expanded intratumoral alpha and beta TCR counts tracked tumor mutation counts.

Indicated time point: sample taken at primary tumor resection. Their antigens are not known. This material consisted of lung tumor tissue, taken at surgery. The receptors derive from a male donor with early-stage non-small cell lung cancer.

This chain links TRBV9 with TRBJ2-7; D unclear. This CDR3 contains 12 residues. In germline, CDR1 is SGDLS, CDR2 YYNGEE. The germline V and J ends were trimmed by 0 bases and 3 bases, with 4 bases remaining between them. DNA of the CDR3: TGTGCCAGCAGCGTAGGCAGCTACGAGCAGTACTTC. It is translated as CASSVGSYEQYF.

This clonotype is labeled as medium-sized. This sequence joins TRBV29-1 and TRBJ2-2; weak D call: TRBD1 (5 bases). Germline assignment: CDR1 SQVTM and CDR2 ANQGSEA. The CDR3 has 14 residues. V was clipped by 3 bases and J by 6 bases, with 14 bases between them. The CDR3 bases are TGCAGCGTTGACGGCCAGGGCGTCTCCGGGGAGCTGTTTTTT. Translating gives CSVDGQGVSGELFF.

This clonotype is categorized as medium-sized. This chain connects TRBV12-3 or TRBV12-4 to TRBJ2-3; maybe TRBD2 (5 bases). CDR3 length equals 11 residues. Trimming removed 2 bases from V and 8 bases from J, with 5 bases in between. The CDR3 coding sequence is TGTGCCAGCAGTTTAACTAGTACGCAGTATTTT. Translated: CASSLTSTQYF.

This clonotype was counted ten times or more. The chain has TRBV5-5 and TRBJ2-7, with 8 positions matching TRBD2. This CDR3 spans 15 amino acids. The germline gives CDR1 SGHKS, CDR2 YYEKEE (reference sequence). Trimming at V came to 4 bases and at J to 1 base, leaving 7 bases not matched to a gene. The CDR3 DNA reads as TGTGCCAGCAGCGTTGAGCGGGGGTCTTCCTACGAGCAGTACTTC. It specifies CASSVERGSSYEQYF.

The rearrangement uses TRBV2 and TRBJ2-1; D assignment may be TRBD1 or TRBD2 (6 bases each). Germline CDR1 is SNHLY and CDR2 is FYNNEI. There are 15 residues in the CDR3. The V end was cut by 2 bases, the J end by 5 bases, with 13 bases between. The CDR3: CASSESSGAHNEQFF. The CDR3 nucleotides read TGTGCCAGCAGTGAATCGTCGGGGGCCCACAATGAGCAGTTCTTC. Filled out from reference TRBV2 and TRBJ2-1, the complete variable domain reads EPEVTQTPSHQVTQMGQEVILRCVPISNHLYFYWYRQILGQKVEFLVSFYNNEISEKSEIFDDQFSVERPDGSNFTLKIRSTKLEDSAMYFCASSESSGAHNEQFFGPGTRLTVL.

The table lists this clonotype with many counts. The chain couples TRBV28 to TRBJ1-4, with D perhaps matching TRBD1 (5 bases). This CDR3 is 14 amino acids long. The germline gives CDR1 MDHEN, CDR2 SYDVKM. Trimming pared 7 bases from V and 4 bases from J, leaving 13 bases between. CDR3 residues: CASMDPGGNEKLFF. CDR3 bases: TGTGCCAGCATGGATCCGGGGGGTAATGAAAAACTGTTTTTT.

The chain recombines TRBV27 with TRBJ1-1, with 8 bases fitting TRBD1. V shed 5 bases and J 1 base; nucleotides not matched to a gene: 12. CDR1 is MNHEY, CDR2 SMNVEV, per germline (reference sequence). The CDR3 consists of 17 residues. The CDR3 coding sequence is TGTGCCAGCAGTCCCCTCCACTACAGGGGGGAGAACACTGAAGCTTTCTTT. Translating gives CASSPLHYRGENTEAFF.

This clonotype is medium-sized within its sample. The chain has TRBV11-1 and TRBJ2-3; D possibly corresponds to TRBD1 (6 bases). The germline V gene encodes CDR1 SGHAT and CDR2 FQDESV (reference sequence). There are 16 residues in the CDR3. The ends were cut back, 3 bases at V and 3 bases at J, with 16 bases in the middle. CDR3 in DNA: TGTGCCAGCAGCTTGGCCAGGGGCTTGATTACAGATACGCAGTATTTT. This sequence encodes CASSLARGLITDTQYF.

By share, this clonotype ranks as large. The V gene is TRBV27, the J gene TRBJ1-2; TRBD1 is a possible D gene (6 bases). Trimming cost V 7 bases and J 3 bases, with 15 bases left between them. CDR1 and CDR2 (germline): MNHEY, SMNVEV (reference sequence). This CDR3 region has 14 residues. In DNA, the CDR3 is TGTGCCAGCACCCCGACAGGCAGGGACTATGGCTACACCTTC. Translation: CASTPTGRDYGYTF.

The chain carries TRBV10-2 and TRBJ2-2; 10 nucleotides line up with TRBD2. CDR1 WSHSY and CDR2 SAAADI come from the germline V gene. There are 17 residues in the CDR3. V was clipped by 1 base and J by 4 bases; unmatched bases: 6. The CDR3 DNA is TGCGCCAGCAGTGAGTGGGCTAGCGGGAGTGGCACCGGGGAGCTGTTTTTT. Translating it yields CASSEWASGSGTGELFF.

CDR3 DNA sequence: TGTGCCAGCAGTTTAGCGCGCAGGAACTATGGCTACACCTTC. Residues: CASSLARRNYGYTF. This rearrangement joins TRBV12-3 or TRBV12-4 to TRBJ1-2, with no clear D. V gave up 0 bases and J gave up 2 bases, with 7 bases separating them. This CDR3 comprises 14 residues.

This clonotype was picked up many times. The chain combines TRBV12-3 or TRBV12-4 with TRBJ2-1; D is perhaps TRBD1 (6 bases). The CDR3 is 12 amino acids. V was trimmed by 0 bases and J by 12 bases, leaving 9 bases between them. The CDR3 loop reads CASSLAEGGQFF. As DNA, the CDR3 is TGTGCCAGCAGTTTAGCGGAAGGGGGGCAGTTCTTC.

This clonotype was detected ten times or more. The DNA for the CDR3 is TGTGCCAGCAGCCCCCCCCTAAATACAGATACGCAGTATTTT. It specifies CASSPPLNTDTQYF. This chain links TRBV11-2 with TRBJ2-3; no clear D. Trimming took 5 bases from V and 3 from J, leaving 12 bases between them. Germline V gene lookup returns CDR1 SGHAT and CDR2 FQNNGV. The CDR3 loop spans 14 amino acids.

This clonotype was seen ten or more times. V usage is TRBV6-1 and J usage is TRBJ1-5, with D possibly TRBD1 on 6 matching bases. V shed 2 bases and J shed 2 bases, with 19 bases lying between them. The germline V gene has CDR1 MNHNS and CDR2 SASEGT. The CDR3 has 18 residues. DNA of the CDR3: TGTGCCAGCAGTGAATCCCCAGGGGACAAAAGGGGCAATCAGCCCCAGCATTTT. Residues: CASSESPGDKRGNQPQHF.

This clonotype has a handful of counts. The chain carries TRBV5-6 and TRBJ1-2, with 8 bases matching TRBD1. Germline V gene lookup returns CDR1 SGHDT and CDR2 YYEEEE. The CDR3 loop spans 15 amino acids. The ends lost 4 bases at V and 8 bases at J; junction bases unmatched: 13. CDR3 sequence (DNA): TGTGCCAGCAGCCGTGACAGGGGAGCAGGCCGGGGCTACACCTTC. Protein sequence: CASSRDRGAGRGYTF.

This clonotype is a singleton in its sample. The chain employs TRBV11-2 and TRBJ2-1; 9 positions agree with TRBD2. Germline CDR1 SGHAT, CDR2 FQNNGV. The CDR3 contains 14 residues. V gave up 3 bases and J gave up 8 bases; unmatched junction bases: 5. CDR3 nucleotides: TGTGCCAGCAGCTTGGGGACTAGCAACGATGAGCAGTTCTTC. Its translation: CASSLGTSNDEQFF. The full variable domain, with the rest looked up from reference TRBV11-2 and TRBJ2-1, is EAGVAQSPRYKIIEKRQSVAFWCNPISGHATLYWYQQILGQGPKLLIQFQNNGVVDDSQLPKDRFSAERLKGVDSTLKIQPAKLEDSAVYLCASSLGTSNDEQFFGPGTRLTVL.

The CDR3 DNA is TGTGCCAGCAGTGATAGTAAGACCCAGTACTTC. As protein: CASSDSKTQYF. The chain couples TRBV25-1 to TRBJ2-5; D unresolved. Germline CDR1 is MGHDK and CDR2 is SYGVNS. The CDR3 sequence is 11 residues long. The V gene lost 3 bases and the J gene lost 6 bases, with 5 bases spanning the gap. The full variable domain, in which reference TRBV25-1 and TRBJ2-5 provide the parts outside the CDR3, is EADIYQTPRYLVIGTGKKITLECSQTMGHDKMYWYQQDPGMELHLIHYSYGVNSTEKGDLSSESTVSRIRTEHFPLTLESARPSHTSQYLCASSDSKTQYFGPGTRLLVL.

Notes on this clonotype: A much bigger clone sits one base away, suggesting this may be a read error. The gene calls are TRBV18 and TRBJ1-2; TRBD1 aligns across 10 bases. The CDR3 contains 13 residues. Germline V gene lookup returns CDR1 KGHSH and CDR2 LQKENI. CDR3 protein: CSSSPGTGVGYTF. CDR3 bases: TGTTCCAGCTCGCCCGGGACAGGGGTTGGCTACACCTTC.

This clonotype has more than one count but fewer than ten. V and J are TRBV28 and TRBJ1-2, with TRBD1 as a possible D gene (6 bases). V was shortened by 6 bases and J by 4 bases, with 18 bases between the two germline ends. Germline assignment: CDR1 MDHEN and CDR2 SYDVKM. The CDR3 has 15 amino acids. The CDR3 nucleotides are TGTGCCAGCAGCACACGAGGGACAAATGTCTATGGCTACACCTTC. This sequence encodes CASSTRGTNVYGYTF.